The clone carrying this T cell receptor beta chain was seen just once. Its target is unknown. The sample originates from a study of T cell responses to AZD1222 COVID-19 vaccine. Background on the study: Pooled samples include second doses given at about 4 or 12 weeks. Whole-study findings and limits: A rise in Spike-specific TCR breadth and depth followed two AZD1222 doses. The number of AZD1222 recipients seropositive at baseline was only five or six. Donors, mostly white British, included more females; clonal diversity was possibly underestimated.

TCRdb's copy holds only in-frame clones and misses some; the assay was immunoSEQ multiplex PCR. The sample carries some 140,000 clones, 80% to 90% recorded once. The V gene's germline CDR1 is SEHNR and CDR2 FQNEAQ (reference sequence). This CDR3 comprises 15 residues. V was shortened by 5 bases and J by 3 bases, with 14 bases between the two germline ends. This specimen was peripheral blood, taken on day 0 of AZD1222 vaccination. The chain combines TRBV7-9 with TRBJ1-5; D may be TRBD1 (6 bases). The sequence was obtained from an adult in good health. The CDR3 region has the DNA TGTGCCAGCAGCAGTCAGGGGACCCTCAATCAGCCCCAGCATTTT. This encodes CASSSQGTLNQPQHF.